Here is one TCR beta chain with its context. Antigen: not known. The diagnostic criteria were recently defined, and patients with Susac syndrome met them for definite or probable disease. The RNA input was about 0.5 to 1 ug, and it was reverse transcribed with random hexamers. TCRdb processed the immunoSEQ multiplex PCR reads anew with MiXCR; each CDR3 protein has one entry. Here the sample spans about 120,000 distinct CDR3 sequences, just under 95% being singletons. The source of the sample is a study of CD8 T cells in Susac syndrome. General study results and limits: Peak Susac CD8+ clonal expansion was seen in TEMRA cells and active patients.

The TCR comes from a human donor with Susac syndrome. Sequencing was done on a sample of CD8+ T cells from PBMCs.

The CDR3 loop is CASSPLRGPGELFF. The CDR3 coding sequence is TGTGCCAGCAGTCCACTTAGGGGCCCGGGGGAGCTGTTTTTT. The chain is built from TRBV3-1 and TRBJ2-2, with D possibly being TRBD1 (5 bases). The CDR3 loop spans 14 amino acids. V lost 6 bases to trimming and J lost 8 bases, with 16 bases between them. The germline V gene has CDR1 LGHDT and CDR2 YNNKEL (reference sequence).